The clone carrying this T cell receptor beta chain occurred many times. These data come from a study of response to subunit inactivated influenza vaccine. The CDR3 has 16 amino acids. CDR1 and CDR2 from the germline V gene are SGHRS and YFSETQ. V was clipped by 1 base and J by 1 base, with 11 bases between them. TCRdb analysed the RT-PCR reads with MiXCR anew, one entry per CDR3 protein. This sample has approximately 500,000 distinct CDR3 sequences, with around 21% found just once. The same specimen was also included in a second study, on T cells expressing NK-cell markers. This second report adds: The authors generated TCR beta cDNA through 5'RACE template switching with UMIs. The TCR beta repertoires originated in sorted CD3+CD56+NKG2C+, CD3+CD56+NKG2C- and CD3+CD56-NKG2C+ T cells. The eight sequenced donors comprised seven who were HCMV-seropositive and one who was seronegative. One observes that, in a handful of donors, these clonotypes were also the leading ones within the CD3+CD56-NKG2C+ fraction. Whether expanded NKG2C+ T cell clones were HCMV-specific remained unclear.

The clonotype was recovered from a man aged 45-65 years who received an inactivated influenza vaccine. Sequenced material: CD4+ T cells sorted from PBMCs, taken 11 to 12 days after vaccination. The chain carries TRBV5-1 and TRBJ2-2; D is unresolved. CDR3 loop: CASSLLATGNTGELFF. The CDR3 coding sequence is TGCGCCAGCAGCTTGTTGGCTACGGGGAACACCGGGGAGCTGTTTTTT.